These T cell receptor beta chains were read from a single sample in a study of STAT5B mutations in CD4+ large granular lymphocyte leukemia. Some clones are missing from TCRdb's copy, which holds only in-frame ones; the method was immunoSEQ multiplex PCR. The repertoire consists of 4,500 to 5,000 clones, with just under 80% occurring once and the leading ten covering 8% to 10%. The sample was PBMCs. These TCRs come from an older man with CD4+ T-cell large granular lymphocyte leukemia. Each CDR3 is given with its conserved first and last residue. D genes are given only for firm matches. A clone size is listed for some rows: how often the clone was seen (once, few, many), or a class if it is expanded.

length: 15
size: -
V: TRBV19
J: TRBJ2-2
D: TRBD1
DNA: TGTGCCAGTAGTCCCGGGACAGGGCACACCGGGGAGCTGTTTTTT
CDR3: CASSPGTGHTGELFF

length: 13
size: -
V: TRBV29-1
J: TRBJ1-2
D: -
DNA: TGCAGCGTTGGATCCGGGGTGAAGGGGGGCTACACCTTC
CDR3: CSVGSGVKGGYTF

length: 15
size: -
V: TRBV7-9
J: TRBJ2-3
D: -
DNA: TGTGCCAGCAGCTTGCCACTAGTCCTCTCAGATACGCAGTATTTT
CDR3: CASSLPLVLSDTQYF

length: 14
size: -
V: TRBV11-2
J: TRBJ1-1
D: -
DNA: TGTGCCAGCAGCTCCCCCCCGGGGGACTCTGAAGCTTTCTTT
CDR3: CASSSPPGDSEAFF

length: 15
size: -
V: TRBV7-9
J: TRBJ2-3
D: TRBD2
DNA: TGTGCCAGCAGCAGGGCGGGGGGGGTCACAGATACGCAGTATTTT
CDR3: CASSRAGGVTDTQYF

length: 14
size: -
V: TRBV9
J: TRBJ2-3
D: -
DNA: TGTGCCAGCAGCACAACCCACAGCACAGATACGCAGTATTTT
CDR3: CASSTTHSTDTQYF

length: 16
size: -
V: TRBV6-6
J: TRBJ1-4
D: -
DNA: TGTGCCAGCAGTTACCTCACACAGGCAACTAATGAAAAACTGTTTTTT
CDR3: CASSYLTQATNEKLFF

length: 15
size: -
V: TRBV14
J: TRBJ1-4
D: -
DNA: TGTGCCAGCAGCCAAGGAAGATTTGCTAATGAAAAACTGTTTTTT
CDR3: CASSQGRFANEKLFF

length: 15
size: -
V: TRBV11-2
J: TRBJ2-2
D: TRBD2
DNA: TGTGCCAGCAGCCCAAGACTAGCGGACACCGGGGAGCTGTTTTTT
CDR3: CASSPRLADTGELFF

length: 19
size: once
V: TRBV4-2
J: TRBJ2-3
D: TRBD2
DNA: TGTGCCAGCAGCCAAGCAAGTGGACTAGCGGGAGGACGCACAGATACGCAGTATTTT
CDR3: CASSQASGLAGGRTDTQYF

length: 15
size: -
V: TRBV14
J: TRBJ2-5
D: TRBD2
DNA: TGTGCCAGCAGCCAGCGAGCGGGAGAAAGCGCGACCCAGTACTTC
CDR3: CASSQRAGESATQYF

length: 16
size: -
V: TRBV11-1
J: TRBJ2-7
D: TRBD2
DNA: TGTGCCAGCAGCGACGCCAGAAGCGGGATGAAAGGCGAGCAGTACTTC
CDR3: CASSDARSGMKGEQYF

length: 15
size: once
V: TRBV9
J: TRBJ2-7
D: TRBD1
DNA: TGTGCCAGCAGCGAGGATGGACAGGGGGTCTACGAGCAGTACTTC
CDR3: CASSEDGQGVYEQYF

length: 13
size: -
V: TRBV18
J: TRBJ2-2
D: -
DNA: TGTGCCAGCTCACCACCTTTTGCCGGGGAGCTGTTTTTT
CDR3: CASSPPFAGELFF

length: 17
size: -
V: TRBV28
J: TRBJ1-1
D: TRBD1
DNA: TGTGCCAGCAGTTTGGGAGGACAGGGGGCGATGAACACTGAAGCTTTCTTT
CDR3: CASSLGGQGAMNTEAFF

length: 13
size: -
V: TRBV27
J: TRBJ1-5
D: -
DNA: TGTGCCAGCAGTTACGACCCAGGGCAGCCCCAGCATTTT
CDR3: CASSYDPGQPQHF